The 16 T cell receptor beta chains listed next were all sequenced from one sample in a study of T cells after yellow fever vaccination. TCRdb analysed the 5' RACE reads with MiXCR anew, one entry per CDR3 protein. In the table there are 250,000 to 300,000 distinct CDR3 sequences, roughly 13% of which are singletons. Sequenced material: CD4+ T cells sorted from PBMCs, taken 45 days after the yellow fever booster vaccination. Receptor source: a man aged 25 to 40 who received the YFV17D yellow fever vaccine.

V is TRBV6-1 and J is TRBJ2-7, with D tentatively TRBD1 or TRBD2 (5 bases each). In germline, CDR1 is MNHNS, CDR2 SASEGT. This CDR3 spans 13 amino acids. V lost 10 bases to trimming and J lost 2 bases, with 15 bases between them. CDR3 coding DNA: TGTGCCACCAGGGAGACAGTAACCTACGAGCAGTACTTC. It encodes CATRETVTYEQYF.

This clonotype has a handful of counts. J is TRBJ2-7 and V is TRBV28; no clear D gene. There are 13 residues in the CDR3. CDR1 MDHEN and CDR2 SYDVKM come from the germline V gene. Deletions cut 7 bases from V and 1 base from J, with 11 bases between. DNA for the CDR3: TGTGCCAGCAAACCTGACATATCCTACGAGCAGTACTTC. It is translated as CASKPDISYEQYF.

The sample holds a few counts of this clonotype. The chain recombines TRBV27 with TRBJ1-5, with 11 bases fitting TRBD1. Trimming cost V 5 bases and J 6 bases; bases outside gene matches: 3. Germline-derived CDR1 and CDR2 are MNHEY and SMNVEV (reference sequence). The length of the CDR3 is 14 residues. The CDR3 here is CASSPDRGRQPQHF. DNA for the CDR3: TGTGCCAGCAGTCCGGACAGGGGGCGTCAGCCCCAGCATTTT.

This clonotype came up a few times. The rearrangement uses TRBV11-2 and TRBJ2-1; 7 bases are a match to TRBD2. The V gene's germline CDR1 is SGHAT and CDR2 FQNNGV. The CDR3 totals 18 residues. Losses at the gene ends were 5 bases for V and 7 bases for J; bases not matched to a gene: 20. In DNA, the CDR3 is TGTGCCAGCAGCCATGGGTTCAATTTGTGGGAGGGGCGGAATGAGCAGTTCTTC. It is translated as CASSHGFNLWEGRNEQFF.

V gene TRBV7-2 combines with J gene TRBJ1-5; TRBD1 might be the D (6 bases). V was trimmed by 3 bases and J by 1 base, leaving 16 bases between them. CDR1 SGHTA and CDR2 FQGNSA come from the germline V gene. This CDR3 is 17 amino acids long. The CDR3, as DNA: TGTGCCAGCAGCTTCAGGGGCAGTCCTGTGAGCAATCAGCCCCAGCATTTT. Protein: CASSFRGSPVSNQPQHF.

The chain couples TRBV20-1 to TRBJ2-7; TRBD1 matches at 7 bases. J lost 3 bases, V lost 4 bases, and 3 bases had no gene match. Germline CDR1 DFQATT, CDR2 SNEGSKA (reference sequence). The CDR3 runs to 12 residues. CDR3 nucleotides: TGCAGTGCTACGGACAGGATCTACGAGCAGTACTTC. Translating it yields CSATDRIYEQYF.

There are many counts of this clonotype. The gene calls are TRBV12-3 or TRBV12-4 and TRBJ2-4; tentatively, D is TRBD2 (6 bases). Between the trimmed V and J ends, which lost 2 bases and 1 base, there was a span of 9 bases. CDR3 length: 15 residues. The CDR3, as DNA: TGTGCCAGCAGTTTAAGTGCGGGGGCCAAAAACATTCAGTACTTC. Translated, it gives CASSLSAGAKNIQYF.

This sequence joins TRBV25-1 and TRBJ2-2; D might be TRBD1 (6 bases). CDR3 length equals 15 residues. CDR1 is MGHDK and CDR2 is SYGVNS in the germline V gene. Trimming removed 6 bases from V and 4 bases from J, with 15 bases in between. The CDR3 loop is CASSLTGPITGELFF. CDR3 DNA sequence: TGTGCCAGCAGCCTTACAGGGCCGATCACCGGGGAGCTGTTTTTT.

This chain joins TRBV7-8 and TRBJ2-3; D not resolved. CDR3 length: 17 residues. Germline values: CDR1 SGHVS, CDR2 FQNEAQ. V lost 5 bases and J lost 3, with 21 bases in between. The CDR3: CASSPARRGGITDTQYF. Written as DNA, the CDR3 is TGTGCCAGCAGCCCGGCTCGGCGAGGTGGGATTACAGATACGCAGTATTTT.

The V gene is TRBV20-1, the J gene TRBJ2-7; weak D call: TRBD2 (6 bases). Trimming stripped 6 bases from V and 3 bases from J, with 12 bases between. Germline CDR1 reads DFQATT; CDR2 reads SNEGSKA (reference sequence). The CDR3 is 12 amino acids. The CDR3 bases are TGCAGTGCGAAGACTAGTAACTACGAGCAGTACTTC. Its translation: CSAKTSNYEQYF.

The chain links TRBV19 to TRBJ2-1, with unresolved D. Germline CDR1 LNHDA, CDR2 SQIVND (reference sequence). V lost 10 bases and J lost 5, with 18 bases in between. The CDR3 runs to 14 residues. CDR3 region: CATKDGNFNNEQFF. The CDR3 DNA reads TGTGCCACCAAGGACGGAAATTTCAACAATGAGCAGTTCTTC.

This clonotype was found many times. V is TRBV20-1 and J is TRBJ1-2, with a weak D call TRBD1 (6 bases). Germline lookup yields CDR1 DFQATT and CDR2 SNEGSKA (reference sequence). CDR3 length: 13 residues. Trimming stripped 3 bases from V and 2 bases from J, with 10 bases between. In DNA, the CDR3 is TGCAGTGCTAGTCCAGGGGCGAACTATGGCTACACCTTC. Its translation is CSASPGANYGYTF.

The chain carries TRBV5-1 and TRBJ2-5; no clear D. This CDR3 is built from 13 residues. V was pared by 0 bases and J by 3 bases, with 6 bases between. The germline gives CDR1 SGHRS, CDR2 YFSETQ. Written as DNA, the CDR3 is TGCGCCAGCAGCTTGGTTTTGGAAGAGACCCAGTACTTC. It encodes CASSLVLEETQYF.

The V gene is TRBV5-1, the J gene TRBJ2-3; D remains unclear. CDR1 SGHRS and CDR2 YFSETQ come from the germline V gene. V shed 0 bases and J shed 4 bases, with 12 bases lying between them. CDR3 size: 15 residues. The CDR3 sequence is CASSLAEARPDTQYF. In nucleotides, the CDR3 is TGCGCCAGCAGCTTGGCGGAAGCCCGCCCAGATACGCAGTATTTT.

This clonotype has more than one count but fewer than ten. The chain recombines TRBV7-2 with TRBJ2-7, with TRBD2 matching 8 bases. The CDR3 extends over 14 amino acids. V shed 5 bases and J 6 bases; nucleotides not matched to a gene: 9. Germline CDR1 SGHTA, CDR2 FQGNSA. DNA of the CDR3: TGTGCCAGCAGCCCCGGGACTAGGAGCGGCGAGCAGTACTTC. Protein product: CASSPGTRSGEQYF. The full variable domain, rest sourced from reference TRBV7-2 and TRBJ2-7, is GAGVSQSPSNKVTEKGKDVELRCDPISGHTALYWYRQSLGQGLEFLIYFQGNSAPDKSGLPSDRFSAERTGGSVSTLTIQRTQQEDSAVYLCASSPGTRSGEQYFGPGTRLTVT.

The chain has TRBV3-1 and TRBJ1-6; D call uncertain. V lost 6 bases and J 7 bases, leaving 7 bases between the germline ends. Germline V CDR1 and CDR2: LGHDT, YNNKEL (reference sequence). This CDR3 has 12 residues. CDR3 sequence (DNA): TGTGCCAGCAGGGTCGAGAATTCACCCCTCCACTTT. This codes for CASRVENSPLHF.